Listed here are 26 T cell receptor beta chains from one sample, sequenced in a study of spatial heterogeneity in lung cancer. Time point in this sample: sample taken at primary tumor resection. Whole RNA, which was extracted from tumor, nontumor lung tissue or frozen PBMC, was sequenced without any cell sorting. TCRdb re-called the 5' RACE reads through MiXCR, storing one row per CDR3 protein. Here the sample spans about 45,000 distinct CDR3 sequences, around 7.1% being singletons. Sequenced material: PBMCs, taken at surgery. These TCRs come from a female donor with early-stage non-small cell lung cancer.

This clonotype has a count of ten or more. The chain is built from TRBV20-1 and TRBJ1-1, with TRBD1 matching over 11 bases. The V gene's germline CDR1 is DFQATT and CDR2 SNEGSKA (reference sequence). V lost 4 bases and J lost 5; bases outside the gene matches: 12. The CDR3 contains 16 residues. The CDR3 nucleotides are TGCAGTGCTATGGACAGGGGGCGAAGGGATTTTACTGAAGCTTTCTTT. It specifies CSAMDRGRRDFTEAFF.

V gene TRBV6-1 combines with J gene TRBJ2-3; perhaps D is TRBD1 or TRBD2 (6 bases each). This CDR3 is built from 15 residues. Looked up from germline, CDR1 is MNHNS and CDR2 is SASEGT. The V and J ends lost 2 bases and 4 bases respectively, with 13 bases between them. The CDR3 reads CASSELRGRADTQYF. The CDR3 DNA sequence: TGTGCCAGCAGTGAATTACGGGGGCGGGCAGATACGCAGTATTTT.

The J gene is TRBJ1-6, the V gene TRBV20-1; D gene uncertain. Germline CDR1 DFQATT, CDR2 SNEGSKA (reference sequence). The CDR3 runs 15 residues. Trimming took off 0 bases at V and 4 bases at J, with 10 bases between the two ends. The CDR3 spells CSARERRDYNSPLHF. As DNA, the CDR3 is TGCAGTGCTAGAGAAAGGAGGGATTATAATTCACCCCTCCACTTT.

The sample holds many counts of this clonotype. The chain combines TRBV5-1 with TRBJ2-2; TRBD1 matches 7 bases. Trimming removed 8 bases from V and 5 bases from J; junction bases left unmatched: 12. Germline V gene sequence: CDR1 SGHRS, CDR2 YFSETQ. This CDR3 contains 15 residues. DNA of the CDR3: TGCGCCAGTAACCCCCGGGACAGACCTACCGGGGAGCTGTTTTTT. This gives the protein CASNPRDRPTGELFF.

This clonotype showed up many times. For the CDR3, the DNA is TGTGCCAGCAGCCAGAATAGTGGCAGGGGAACTGAAGCTTTCTTT. Translated: CASSQNSGRGTEAFF. V is TRBV3-1 and J is TRBJ1-1; perhaps TRBD1 as D (6 bases). Per germline, CDR1 LGHDT and CDR2 YNNKEL (reference sequence). Deletions cut 3 bases from V and 5 bases from J, with 16 bases between. This CDR3 comprises 15 residues.

This clonotype was seen at least ten times. Written as DNA, the CDR3 is TGCGCCAGCAGCCAAGGACCTTCTCCCTACGAGCAGTACTTC. Translating it yields CASSQGPSPYEQYF. The chain has TRBV4-1 and TRBJ2-7, with D unclear. CDR3 length: 14 residues. The germline CDR1 and CDR2 sequences are MGHRA and YSYEKL. V gave up 1 base and J gave up 2 bases, with 9 bases separating them.

This clonotype was seen a handful of times. The chain is built from TRBV5-4 and TRBJ2-5; D may be TRBD1 (6 bases). This CDR3 has 14 residues. Germline CDR1 SGHNT, CDR2 YYREEE (reference sequence). The germline V and J ends were trimmed by 3 bases and 1 base, with 10 bases remaining between them. The CDR3 protein is CASSSQTGQETQYF. CDR3 bases: TGTGCCAGCAGCTCACAGACAGGCCAAGAGACCCAGTACTTC.

At least ten counts were recorded for this clonotype. The chain links TRBV7-9 to TRBJ1-3; D unresolved. The V gene's germline CDR1 is SEHNR and CDR2 FQNEAQ (reference sequence). Trimming cost V 7 bases and J 1 base, with 11 bases left between them. The CDR3 has 14 residues. The CDR3 reads CASTRGGSGNTIYF. CDR3 nucleotides: TGTGCCAGCACCCGAGGCGGGTCTGGAAACACCATATATTTT.

This chain links TRBV27 with TRBJ2-2; 11 positions match TRBD2. The germline gives CDR1 MNHEY, CDR2 SMNVEV (reference sequence). The CDR3 is 22 amino acids. The V and J ends lost 1 base and 4 bases, in that order; junction bases with no gene match: 20. DNA for the CDR3: TGTGCCAGCAGTTTATTACCCGGGATAGCGGGGGGGCTGAAGGGGCTCACCGGGGAGCTGTTTTTT. This translates into CASSLLPGIAGGLKGLTGELFF.

Turning to this clonotype: A read error is possible here, since a much larger clone lies one base away. The conserved phenylalanine or tryptophan normally closing the CDR3 is absent here, so this likely arose from a read error. This chain uses TRBV5-4 with TRBJ2-3; D gene uncertain. Germline V CDR1 and CDR2: SGHNT, YYREEE (reference sequence). V dropped 3 bases and J dropped 6 bases, with 14 bases sitting between them. CDR3 length equals 14 residues. DNA of the CDR3: TGTGCCAGCAGCTCATCAATCGGAACCGATACGCAGTATTCT. It encodes CASSSSIGTDTQYS.

The gene calls are TRBV24-1 and TRBJ1-2; D uncertain. This CDR3 is built from 11 residues. Trimming removed 9 bases at V and 1 base at J, with 5 bases between. CDR1 and CDR2 from the germline V gene are KGHDR and SFDVKD. As DNA, the CDR3 is TGTGCCACCGGCAGTAACTATGGCTACACCTTC. Translating gives CATGSNYGYTF.

This clonotype was seen a few times. The J gene is TRBJ2-1, the V gene TRBV19; D is perhaps TRBD1 (5 bases). With 8 bases removed from V and 16 bases from J, the gap between germline ends came to 18 bases. The CDR3 loop spans 11 amino acids. Germline CDR1 reads LNHDA; CDR2 reads SQIVND (reference sequence). The DNA of the CDR3 is TGTGCCAGTTCGACAGTCACAATGATATTCTTC. Translated: CASSTVTMIFF.

This clonotype came up many times. The chain links TRBV5-1 to TRBJ2-7; no clear D. CDR3 length: 13 amino acids. Trimming cost V 4 bases and J 6 bases, with 14 bases left between them. Germline loops: CDR1 SGHRS, CDR2 YFSETQ. Written as DNA, the CDR3 is TGCGCCAGCAGCCAACCGGCCCAAGGCGAGCAGTACTTC. As protein: CASSQPAQGEQYF.

The table lists this clonotype with many counts. The gene calls are TRBV5-1 and TRBJ2-2, with D perhaps matching TRBD1 or TRBD2 (5 bases each). Germline-derived CDR1 and CDR2 are SGHRS and YFSETQ. The CDR3 consists of 15 residues. Trimming cost V 7 bases and J 6 bases, with 19 bases left between them. DNA for the CDR3: TGCGCCAGCCGATCTTACCGGGACCCCGCCGGGGAGCTGTTTTTT. As protein: CASRSYRDPAGELFF.

The V and J genes are TRBV5-1 and TRBJ2-5; TRBD2 matches 10 bases. Trimming removed 0 bases from V and 4 bases from J; junction bases left unmatched: 3. Germline V gives CDR1 SGHRS, CDR2 YFSETQ. There are 15 residues in the CDR3. The CDR3: CASSLAASGGETQYF. In DNA, the CDR3 is TGCGCCAGCAGCTTGGCCGCTAGCGGGGGAGAGACCCAGTACTTC.

This clonotype appeared a few times. The chain uses TRBV19 and TRBJ2-5, with D hard to call. Germline V gene sequence: CDR1 LNHDA, CDR2 SQIVND (reference sequence). The length of the CDR3 is 14 residues. Deletions cut 4 bases from V and 0 bases from J, with 9 bases between. The CDR3 reads CASSNRSYQETQYF. CDR3 DNA: TGTGCCAGTAGTAACCGAAGCTACCAAGAGACCCAGTACTTC.

This clonotype has only a few counts. This chain joins TRBV4-1 and TRBJ2-2; the D is unclear. Germline lookup yields CDR1 MGHRA and CDR2 YSYEKL. Between the trimmed V and J ends, which lost 3 bases and 5 bases, there was a span of 13 bases. CDR3 size: 15 residues. The CDR3 DNA reads as TGCGCCAGCAGCCATCCGAGGCCAGCGACCGGGGAGCTGTTTTTT. This encodes CASSHPRPATGELFF.

The chain employs TRBV19 and TRBJ1-1; unclear D gene. Germline V gene data show CDR1 as LNHDA and CDR2 as SQIVND (reference sequence). The CDR3 has 13 amino acids. Between the trimmed V and J ends, which lost 5 bases and 1 base, there was a span of 8 bases. In DNA, the CDR3 is TGTGCCAGTAGTGGGCAGAAGAACACTGAAGCTTTCTTT. Its translation is CASSGQKNTEAFF. Drawing the rest from reference TRBV19 and TRBJ1-1, the complete variable domain is DGGITQSPKYLFRKEGQNVTLSCEQNLNHDAMYWYRQDPGQGLRLIYYSQIVNDFQKGDIAEGYSVSREKKESFPLTVTSAQKNPTAFYLCASSGQKNTEAFFGQGTRLTVV.

A word on this clonotype: A much more abundant neighbour one base away suggests this may be a read error. V usage is TRBV9 and J usage is TRBJ2-4; possibly TRBD1 for D (6 bases). The germline V gene encodes CDR1 SGDLS and CDR2 YYNGEE. There are 14 residues in the CDR3. Between the trimmed V and J ends, which lost 3 bases and 3 bases, there was a span of 10 bases. CDR3 DNA sequence: TGTGCCAGCAGCGCAGGGGCCGGCAAAAACATTCAGTACTTC. This codes for CASSAGAGKNIQYF.

This clonotype came up a few times. CDR3 protein: CASSPTGETQYF. The CDR3 DNA reads TGCGCCAGCAGCCCGACAGGAGAGACCCAGTACTTC. The chain joins TRBV4-3 to TRBJ2-5; a possible D gene is TRBD1 (6 bases). Trimming stripped 4 bases from V and 4 bases from J, with 7 bases between. Germline V CDR1 and CDR2: LGHNA, YSLEER. This CDR3 region has 12 residues.

V and J are TRBV3-1 and TRBJ2-4, with a tentative D call TRBD1 (6 bases). Germline V gene sequence: CDR1 LGHDT, CDR2 YNNKEL (reference sequence). The CDR3 loop spans 15 amino acids. V was trimmed by 3 bases and J by 1 base, leaving 10 bases between them. The CDR3: CASSHLDRAKNIQYF. The CDR3 bases are TGTGCCAGCAGCCATCTAGACAGGGCCAAAAACATTCAGTACTTC.

This clonotype appeared a few times. The J gene is TRBJ2-7, the V gene TRBV28; 11 bases match TRBD2. Trimming at V came to 5 bases and at J to 0 bases, leaving 0 bases not matched to a gene. The CDR3 spans 14 residues. Per germline, CDR1 MDHEN and CDR2 SYDVKM. CDR3 sequence reads: CASSGLAGSYEQYF. For the CDR3, the DNA is TGTGCCAGCAGTGGACTAGCGGGCTCCTACGAGCAGTACTTC.

This clonotype occurred many times. This rearrangement joins TRBV9 to TRBJ2-5, with D possibly TRBD2 on 5 matching bases. CDR3 length equals 13 residues. In germline, CDR1 is SGDLS, CDR2 YYNGEE. Trimming left V 0 bases short and J 4 bases short, with 7 bases between. CDR3 sequence reads: CASSVDEGETQYF. The CDR3 DNA is TGTGCCAGCAGCGTAGACGAGGGAGAGACCCAGTACTTC.

The J gene is TRBJ1-1, the V gene TRBV5-4; no clear D gene. The germline V gene encodes CDR1 SGHNT and CDR2 YYREEE (reference sequence). V lost 1 base, J lost 0 bases, and 7 bases lay in between. CDR3 length: 14 residues. CDR3 loop: CASSLLGMNTEAFF. The CDR3 bases are TGTGCCAGCAGCTTGTTGGGGATGAACACTGAAGCTTTCTTT.

This clonotype has ten or more counts. The chain combines TRBV5-1 with TRBJ1-1; maybe TRBD1 (5 bases). The CDR3 contains 20 residues. Trimming cost V 0 bases and J 3 bases, with 27 bases left between them. Looked up from germline, CDR1 is SGHRS and CDR2 is YFSETQ. The DNA for the CDR3 is TGCGCCAGCAGCTTGGTTGGGGGGACCAGAGGCAGGGCTGGTGACACTGAAGCTTTCTTT. Translated: CASSLVGGTRGRAGDTEAFF.

The table lists this clonotype with many counts. This chain links TRBV12-3 or TRBV12-4 with TRBJ1-1; no definite D call. CDR3 length equals 10 residues. Trimming pared 6 bases from V and 7 bases from J, leaving 6 bases between. The CDR3 sequence is CASSLLEAFF. The CDR3 DNA sequence: TGTGCCAGCAGCCTCCTTGAAGCTTTCTTT.